This T cell receptor (beta chain) derives from a study of T cell repertoires in cytomegalovirus infection. Turning to the study itself: Recently identified HLA-C-restricted and well-studied HLA-B-restricted CMV epitopes were used. Indications came from public TCR beta signatures; they pointed to CMV infection and to a matching HLA type.

V lost 5 bases, J lost 5 bases, and 18 bases lay in between. The CDR3 length is 15 residues. Germline V gene lookup returns CDR1 SGHAT and CDR2 FQNNGV. The study, taken as a whole, reports: What dominated the ex vivo response were HLA-C-restricted CMV-specific TCR beta clonotypes.

One entry per CDR3 protein results from TCRdb running MiXCR on the reads. The table lists fewer than 650,000 distinct CDR3 sequences, about 40% of them singletons. With regard to this clonotype: The antigen is undetermined.

This receptor was obtained from a human donor in good health (CMV status not recorded). Some clones in this sample may be carry-over from other donors' samples. V usage is TRBV11-2 and J usage is TRBJ2-5; D is uncertain. The specimen was cultured PBMCs, collected from culture after CMV antigen stimulation. CDR3 region: CASSTYSALRETQYF. In DNA form, the CDR3 reads TGTGCCAGCAGCACATACTCAGCTCTTCGGGAGACCCAGTACTTC.